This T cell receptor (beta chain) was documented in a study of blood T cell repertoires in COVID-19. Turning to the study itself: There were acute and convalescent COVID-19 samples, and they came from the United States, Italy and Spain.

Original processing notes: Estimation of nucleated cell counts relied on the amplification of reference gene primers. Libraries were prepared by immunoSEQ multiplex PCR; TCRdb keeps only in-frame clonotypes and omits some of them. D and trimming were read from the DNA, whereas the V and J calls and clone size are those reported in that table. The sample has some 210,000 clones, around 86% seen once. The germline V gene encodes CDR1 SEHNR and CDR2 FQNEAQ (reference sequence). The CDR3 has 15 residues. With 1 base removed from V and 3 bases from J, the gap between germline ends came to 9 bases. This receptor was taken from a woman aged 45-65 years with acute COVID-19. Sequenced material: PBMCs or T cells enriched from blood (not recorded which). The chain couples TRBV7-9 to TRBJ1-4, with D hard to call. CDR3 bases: TGTGCCAGCAGCTTAGTTGGGCAGTCTAATGAAAAACTGTTTTTT. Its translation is CASSLVGQSNEKLFF.